These T cell receptor beta chains were read from a single sample in a study of Graves' ophthalmopathy and Graves' hyperthyroidism. Using its own MiXCR run on the multiplex PCR reads, TCRdb lists one record per CDR3 protein. The sample carries some 410,000 distinct CDR3 sequences, 21% recorded once. The sample taken for sequencing was peripheral blood. These receptors all stem from a woman aged 18-35 years with stable Graves' hyperthyroidism. Both conserved end residues are part of each CDR3. The D gene is left open where the match is weak. Expanded clones are given a class, and other clones once, few, many or no size at all.

J gene: TRBJ2-2; D gene: NA; V gene: TRBV27; clone size: many; CDR3 protein: CASSLILAGENTGELFF; CDR3 DNA: TGTGCCAGCAGTTTAATTCTGGCAGGGGAGAACACCGGGGAGCTGTTTTTT
J gene: TRBJ1-2; D gene: TRBD1; V gene: TRBV11-3; clone size: many; CDR3 protein: CASSCGTEPGYGYTF; CDR3 DNA: TGTGCCAGCAGCTGCGGGACAGAGCCTGGCTATGGCTACACCTTC
J gene: TRBJ2-7; D gene: NA; V gene: TRBV29-1; clone size: NA; CDR3 protein: CSVVGTLPYEQYF; CDR3 DNA: TGCAGCGTTGTTGGGACACTCCCCTACGAGCAGTACTTC
J gene: TRBJ2-7; D gene: TRBD2; V gene: TRBV4-2; clone size: once; CDR3 protein: CASSQEASGNYEQYF; CDR3 DNA: TGTGCCAGCAGCCAAGAGGCTAGCGGGAACTACGAGCAGTACTTC
J gene: TRBJ1-2; D gene: TRBD1; V gene: TRBV28; clone size: many; CDR3 protein: CASSWTGGRRGYTF; CDR3 DNA: TGTGCCAGCAGTTGGACAGGGGGCCGACGTGGCTACACCTTC
J gene: TRBJ1-1; D gene: NA; V gene: TRBV12-3/TRBV12-4; clone size: many; CDR3 protein: CASSANRVGERAFF; CDR3 DNA: TGTGCCAGCAGTGCCAACAGGGTGGGGGAGCGGGCTTTCTTT
J gene: TRBJ1-2; D gene: NA; V gene: TRBV2; clone size: many; CDR3 protein: CASSEAHRGNYGYTF; CDR3 DNA: TGTGCCAGCAGTGAGGCGCATCGGGGAAACTATGGCTACACCTTC
J gene: TRBJ2-1; D gene: NA; V gene: TRBV2; clone size: many; CDR3 protein: CASSLMVGSHNEQFF; CDR3 DNA: TGTGCCAGCAGCTTAATGGTAGGCTCCCACAATGAGCAGTTCTTC
J gene: TRBJ2-5; D gene: TRBD1; V gene: TRBV12-3/TRBV12-4; clone size: NA; CDR3 protein: CASSPSGTGAWETQYF; CDR3 DNA: TGTGCCAGCAGCCCTTCCGGGACAGGCGCTTGGGAGACCCAGTACTTC
J gene: TRBJ2-7; D gene: NA; V gene: TRBV20-1; clone size: many; CDR3 protein: CSARVRQGYYEQYF; CDR3 DNA: TGCAGTGCTAGAGTACGCCAGGGGTACTACGAGCAGTACTTC
J gene: TRBJ2-7; D gene: NA; V gene: TRBV12-3/TRBV12-4; clone size: NA; CDR3 protein: CASSSDQVMSYDQYF; CDR3 DNA: TGTGCCAGCAGTTCCGACCAGGTCATGTCCTACGATCAGTACTTC
J gene: TRBJ1-5; D gene: NA; V gene: TRBV12-3/TRBV12-4; clone size: NA; CDR3 protein: CASSPGAGQPQHF; CDR3 DNA: TGTGCCAGCAGTCCAGGGGCGGGGCAGCCCCAGCATTTT
J gene: TRBJ1-5; D gene: NA; V gene: TRBV6-1; clone size: many; CDR3 protein: CASSEGGLRNQPQHF; CDR3 DNA: TGTGCCAGCAGTGAAGGGGGTCTTAGGAATCAGCCCCAGCATTTT